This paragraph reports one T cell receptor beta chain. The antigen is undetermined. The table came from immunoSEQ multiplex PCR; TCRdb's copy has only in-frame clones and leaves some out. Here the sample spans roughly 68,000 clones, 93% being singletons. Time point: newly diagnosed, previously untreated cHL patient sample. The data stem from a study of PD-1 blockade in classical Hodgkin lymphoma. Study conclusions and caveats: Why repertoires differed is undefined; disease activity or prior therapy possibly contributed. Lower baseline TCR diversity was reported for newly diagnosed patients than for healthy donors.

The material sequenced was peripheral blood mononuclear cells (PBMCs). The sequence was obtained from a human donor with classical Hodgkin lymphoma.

CDR3 sequence: CASSDSGNPRGDTQYF. The CDR3 DNA is TGTGCCAGCAGTGATTCGGGTAACCCTAGGGGAGATACGCAGTATTTT. This chain connects TRBV6-1 to TRBJ2-3, with D perhaps matching TRBD1 (5 bases). V gave up 3 bases and J gave up 5 bases, with 18 bases separating them. This CDR3 region has 16 residues. CDR1 and CDR2 (germline): MNHNS, SASEGT.